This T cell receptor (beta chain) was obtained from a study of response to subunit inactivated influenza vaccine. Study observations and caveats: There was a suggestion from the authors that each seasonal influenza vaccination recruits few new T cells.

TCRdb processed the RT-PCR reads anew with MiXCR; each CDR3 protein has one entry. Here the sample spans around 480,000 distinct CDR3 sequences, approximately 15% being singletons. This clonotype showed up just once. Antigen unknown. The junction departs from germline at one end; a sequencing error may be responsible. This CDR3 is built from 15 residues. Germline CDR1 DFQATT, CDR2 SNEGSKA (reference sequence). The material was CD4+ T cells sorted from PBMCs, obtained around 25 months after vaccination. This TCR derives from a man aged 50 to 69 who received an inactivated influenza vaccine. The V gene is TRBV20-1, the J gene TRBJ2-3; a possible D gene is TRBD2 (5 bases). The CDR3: CSARDTRSSTDTRYF. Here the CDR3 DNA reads TGCAGTGCTAGAGATACTAGGTCTAGCACAGATACGCGGTATTTT.